This T cell receptor beta chain was sequenced during a study of blood T cell repertoires in COVID-19. Across the study: T cells, B-cell-depleted T cells, or PBMCs supplied cDNA or gDNA.

Profiled with immunoSEQ multiplex PCR; TCRdb holds only in-frame clones, not every one. The table records roughly 140,000 clones, around nine tenths of them present only once. This CDR3 is built from 11 residues. V lost 1 base and J lost 6, with 3 bases in between. The V gene's germline CDR1 is SGHRS and CDR2 YFSETQ. The rearrangement joins TRBV5-1 to TRBJ2-3; D is uncertain. The clonotype comes from a woman aged 70-85 years with acute or convalescent COVID-19. The source material was peripheral blood. The CDR3 bases are TGCGCCAGCAGCTTGCAGGATACGCAGTATTTT. It encodes CASSLQDTQYF.